Shown below are 16 T cell receptor beta chains from a single sample sequenced in a study of cytomegalovirus exposure and HLA in healthy donors (dated by TCRdb to about 2017). Library construction relied on the immunoSEQ multiplex PCR assay. For the multiplex PCR, a mixture combining 60 forward primers for TCR Vbeta segments and 13 reverse primers for TCR Jbeta segments was used. TCRdb took this table from immuneACCESS and kept in-frame rearrangements with V and J called. Such tables lack part of the clones; where checked against another copy, unresolved V genes explain under half of the gap, and the rest is unexplained. The table for this sample lists 100,000 to 150,000 clones; over 60% of them were counted only once. The top ten constitute 9.5% to 15% of the sample. Sample: PBMCs. These TCRs come from a woman aged 40 to 50 in good health and CMV-seropositive.

J is TRBJ1-1 and V is TRBV7-6; D remains unclear. In germline, CDR1 is SGHVS, CDR2 FNYEAQ. Trimming pared 1 base from V and 1 base from J, leaving 10 bases between. The CDR3 extends over 15 amino acids. The CDR3 nucleotides read TGTGCCAGCAGCTTAGGTGTGGCCGCGAACACTGAAGCTTTCTTT. It translates to CASSLGVAANTEAFF.

V is TRBV2 and J is TRBJ2-7, with TRBD2 identical over 9 bases. CDR1 is SNHLY and CDR2 is FYNNEI in the germline V gene. The CDR3 extends over 14 amino acids. V was pared by 6 bases and J by 6 bases, with 9 bases of the junction left unmatched. The CDR3: CASSLDSGSTEQYF. In nucleotides, the CDR3 is TGTGCCAGCAGCCTAGATAGCGGGAGTACCGAGCAGTACTTC.

The chain employs TRBV9 and TRBJ2-3, with D possibly TRBD2 on 6 matching bases. V lost 4 bases, J lost 0 bases, and 12 bases lay in between. This CDR3 is 15 amino acids long. The germline V gene has CDR1 SGDLS and CDR2 YYNGEE. The CDR3 loop reads CASSTTAGSTDTQYF. CDR3 sequence (DNA): TGTGCCAGCAGCACCACCGCGGGGAGCACAGATACGCAGTATTTT.

The V and J genes are TRBV2 and TRBJ1-2; 11 bases match TRBD1. Germline V gene data show CDR1 as SNHLY and CDR2 as FYNNEI. The CDR3 has 15 amino acids. The V gene end was trimmed by 6 bases and the J gene end by 4 bases; junction bases not matched to a gene: 7. CDR3 sequence reads: CASSGPGTGGYGYTF. The DNA for the CDR3 is TGTGCCAGCAGCGGCCCCGGGACAGGGGGCTATGGCTACACCTTC.

This chain links TRBV28 with TRBJ1-3, with D possibly being TRBD1 (6 bases). The V and J ends lost 4 bases and 0 bases respectively, with 10 bases between them. Germline CDR1 is MDHEN and CDR2 is SYDVKM. CDR3 size: 15 residues. CDR3 sequence reads: CASSSDRFSGNTIYF. The CDR3 DNA reads TGTGCCAGCAGTTCGGACAGATTCTCTGGAAACACCATATATTTT.

The chain uses TRBV29-1 and TRBJ2-3, with D possibly matching TRBD1 (5 bases). Germline V gene lookup returns CDR1 SQVTM and CDR2 ANQGSEA. This CDR3 is 12 amino acids long. V lost 6 bases and J 6 bases, leaving 13 bases between the germline ends. DNA of the CDR3: TGCAGCGTCTGGGGCCTTGGCGATACGCAGTATTTT. Translated: CSVWGLGDTQYF.

The CDR3 coding sequence is TGCGCCAGCAGCGTAGGGGTGGCCACCGGGGAGCTGTTTTTT. It is translated as CASSVGVATGELFF. V is TRBV5-1 and J is TRBJ2-2; a weak D match, TRBD1 (5 bases). Germline loops: CDR1 SGHRS, CDR2 YFSETQ. The V end lost 4 bases, the J end lost 4 bases, and 11 bases lay between the germline ends. CDR3 length: 14 amino acids.

The chain links TRBV29-1 to TRBJ1-1; D gene unclear. V lost 0 bases to trimming and J lost 0 bases, with 11 bases between them. The germline V gene has CDR1 SQVTM and CDR2 ANQGSEA. The CDR3 sequence is 15 residues long. The CDR3 bases are TGCAGCGTTGAAGATCCCCTAAAAATGAACACTGAAGCTTTCTTT. Residues: CSVEDPLKMNTEAFF.

V and J are TRBV14 and TRBJ1-2, with TRBD1 matching 7 bases. The germline CDR1 and CDR2 sequences are SGHDN and FVKESK. The V gene end was trimmed by 3 bases and the J gene end by 5 bases; junction bases not matched to a gene: 12. This CDR3 is built from 16 residues. CDR3 amino acids: CASSQDGRGRGYGYTF. As DNA, the CDR3 is TGTGCCAGCAGCCAGGACGGCCGTGGCAGGGGGTATGGCTACACCTTC. The full variable domain, with the rest looked up from reference TRBV14 and TRBJ1-2, is EAGVTQFPSHSVIEKGQTVTLRCDPISGHDNLYWYRRVMGKEIKFLLHFVKESKQDESGMPNNRFLAERTGGTYSTLKVQPAELEDSGVYFCASSQDGRGRGYGYTFGSGTRLTVV.

This clone was picked up one time. The V and J genes are TRBV1 and TRBJ2-2; the table calls TRBD2, which could not be checked here. TRBV1 has pseudogene status. There are 16 residues in the CDR3. DNA of the CDR3: TGCACCAGCAGCCAAGATCAGCGGGAGAGCACCGGGGAGCTGTTTTTT. Protein: CTSSQDQRESTGELFF.

J is TRBJ2-7 and V is TRBV9, with TRBD2 as a possible D gene (6 bases). This CDR3 contains 15 residues. The germline V gene encodes CDR1 SGDLS and CDR2 YYNGEE. V dropped 0 bases and J dropped 5 bases, with 15 bases sitting between them. DNA of the CDR3: TGTGCCAGCAGCGTAGGGAGGGGAGCGTTCAACGAGCAGTACTTC. It is translated as CASSVGRGAFNEQYF. Complete variable domain (other parts from reference TRBV9 and TRBJ2-7): DSGVTQTPKHLITATGQRVTLRCSPRSGDLSVYWYQQSLDQGLQFLIQYYNGEERAKGNILERFSAQQFPDLHSELNLSSLELGDSALYFCASSVGRGAFNEQYFGPGTRLTVT.

This chain uses TRBV28 with TRBJ1-1, with a tentative D call TRBD1 (6 bases). V was clipped by 3 bases and J by 6 bases, with 17 bases between them. Germline CDR1 and CDR2: MDHEN and SYDVKM. The CDR3 is 15 amino acids. The CDR3 loop reads CASSFLRGAGAEAFF. The CDR3 DNA reads as TGTGCCAGCAGTTTCTTGCGGGGGGCGGGGGCTGAAGCTTTCTTT.

This chain connects TRBV7-6 to TRBJ1-3; 9 positions match TRBD1. With 5 bases clipped from V and 2 bases from J, the junction kept 7 bases outside the gene matches. Germline V gene sequence: CDR1 SGHVS, CDR2 FNYEAQ. This CDR3 spans 16 amino acids. The CDR3 is CASSGSGQGPGNTIYF. The CDR3 DNA follows: TGTGCCAGCAGCGGATCGGGACAGGGCCCTGGAAACACCATATATTTT.

Here the CDR3 DNA reads TGTGCCAGCAGTCCCCAGGGGGGAAGCTATGGCTACACCTTC. Protein sequence: CASSPQGGSYGYTF. The genes are TRBV6-6 and TRBJ1-2; TRBD1 agrees at 7 bases. V gave up 5 bases and J gave up 4 bases; unmatched junction bases: 7. The CDR3 is made up of 14 amino acids. The germline gives CDR1 MNHNY, CDR2 SVGAGI (reference sequence).

The sample holds one count of this clone. The gene calls are TRBV6-4 and TRBJ2-1; tentative D call: TRBD2 (5 bases). V lost 4 bases, J lost 0 bases, and 7 bases lay in between. The CDR3 loop spans 14 amino acids. From germline, CDR1 is MRHNA and CDR2 SNTAGT. Here the CDR3 reads CASSAGSSYNEQFF. The CDR3 DNA sequence: TGTGCCAGCAGTGCGGGAAGCTCCTACAATGAGCAGTTCTTC.

J is TRBJ2-3 and V is TRBV27; D possibly corresponds to TRBD1 (6 bases). Between the trimmed V and J ends, which lost 5 bases and 6 bases, there was a span of 15 bases. The CDR3 spans 14 residues. Germline CDR1 and CDR2: MNHEY and SMNVEV (reference sequence). CDR3 sequence: CASSTRTARDTQYF. For the CDR3, the DNA is TGTGCCAGCAGTACACGGACAGCGCGGGATACGCAGTATTTT.